Given below is one T cell receptor (beta chain) in context. Its antigen is currently unknown. Each TRB cDNA library was prepared by 5' RACE (with UMI labels). TCRdb reanalyzed the 5' RACE reads and collapses them to one entry per CDR3 protein, without DNA. In total, the table holds approximately 88,000 distinct CDR3 sequences. Each CD8+ T cell subset was sorted in triplicate, some 270,000 cells each. Naive CD8+ T cells showed a CD45RO-CCR7+CD27+CD95- phenotype. This sample is drawn from a study of CXCR3-negative and CXCR3-positive naive CD8 T cells. The study's findings and limits: More hydrophobic TRB CDR3s were found in CXCR3-positive naive cells than in CXCR3-negative naive cells. Naive cells used TRBV-TRBJ genes in much the same way whether CXCR3-negative or CXCR3-positive; memory cells did not.

Germline values: CDR1 DFQATT, CDR2 SNEGSKA (reference sequence). This CDR3 has 12 amino acids. The TCR comes from a human donor in good health. Some clones in this sample may be carry-over from other donors' samples. The sample was naive CXCR3- CD8+ T cells from blood. Specified subset: CD45RO-CCR7+CD27+CD95- naive CD8+ T cells lacking CXCR3 (TNR3-). This chain links TRBV20-1 with TRBJ2-7. The CDR3 is CSANRGSYEQYF.